This T cell receptor beta chain was observed in a study of cytomegalovirus exposure and HLA in healthy donors (dated 2017 in TCRdb). In the study overall: According to an earlier analysis of a few hundred of the donors, some 180 million T cells yielded 117 million unique TCR beta sequences and around 280 Gb of sequence data. Approximately 300 gigabases of sequencing data and 70 million to 95 million unique TCR sequences made up an early release that covered approximately 650 HLA-typed donors. Of the 398 genotyped donors, approximately 80% fell in the genetic ancestry cluster associated with self-reported Caucasian donors. The study was designed to test whether signatures of past pathogen exposure could be identified by cataloging public T cell receptors. Using immunosequencing, the study profiled T cell repertoires from 640 or so subjects and related those repertoires to cytomegalovirus serostatus. Besides the first cohort of roughly 660 subjects, a separate validation cohort made up of 120 different subjects was used. To predict cytomegalovirus infection status, the study combined high-throughput TCR immunosequencing, statistical association of individual TCRs with disease status, and machine learning. To study patterns of TCR occurrence, a later analysis re-analyzed previously published TCR beta repertoires from several hundred donors and added high-resolution HLA genotyping. Rather than using new phenotypic data, the later analysis identified candidate immune exposures from TCR beta sequences and from how often those sequences occurred across donors. In an earlier analysis of 587 of the donors, high-throughput TCR beta sequencing was used to judge whether each TCR beta V gene segment behaved as functional or pseudogenic. Alongside the repertoire data, information on donor age, sex, ethnicity and CMV serostatus was compiled. Genome-wide SNP genotypes for about 55% of the roughly 670 donors were used in a later genetic analysis, which treated that subset as a discovery cohort. All discovery cohort repertoires had been generated using a single sequencing platform. Both class I and class II loci were covered by HLA typing, at four-digit resolution. Typing coverage varied by locus: about 620-630 donors for A, B, C, DRB1 and DQB1; approximately 520 for DQA1; 606 for DPA1; some 470 for DPB1. Because of strong linkage in the cohort, 5 or 6 DR-DQ haplotypes were treated as single units for association and clustering. On average, 235,054 unique TCR beta nucleotide sequences were sequenced per donor among several hundred genotyped donors of the cohort, with roughly 18% of those sequences being non-productive. The study at large found these results: A further reported finding was that TCR beta sequences accurately predicted the HLA-A and HLA-B alleles for most subjects in the first cohort. A cluster of highly shared sequence variants was judged likely to represent a technical artifact of the sequencing pipeline. Because the 87-base-pair reads could not distinguish some IMGT-functional V segments, including TRBV6-2 and TRBV6-3, those segments were excluded. Compared with equally common non-associated chains, HLA-associated TCR beta chains in a later analysis were more clonally expanded and had lower generation probabilities. Cytomegalovirus status was reported to be diagnosed by the classifier with high specificity and sensitivity in both the original and validation cohorts. An association between a missense DCLRE1C variant and V-gene and J-gene trimming of TCR beta chains was found in a later genetic analysis and replicated in an independent cohort. A total of about 150 TCR beta chains were listed by the study as associated with cytomegalovirus. HLA typing was unavailable for some donors at each locus, so association tests used only the typed subset. Specific HLA alleles were associated with roughly 17,000 TCR beta sequences at a false discovery rate of 0.05 in a later analysis. Immune exposure information for the cohort was limited to CMV serostatus. Correlated functional status among segregating V segments might be attributable to linkage disequilibrium, but an unknown experimental factor could not be ruled out. Only TCR beta chains were sequenced in this cohort, and the absence of alpha or paired-chain data limited detectable features. Fewer than 20 rarely observed V segments, including chromosome 9 orphons, were excluded from the earlier analysis of about 600 of the donors because counts were too low. The authors suggested that the approach could potentially be extended to other disease states and immunological phenotypes. When HLA alleles, especially DR and DQ, strongly co-occurred, attributing TCR associations to individual alleles was difficult. In an earlier analysis of 587 of the donors, most TCR beta V segments were observed in productive rearrangements about 90% or about 30% of the time, broadly matching IMGT annotations. According to a later genetic analysis, donors in an Asian-associated ancestry cluster had fewer N-insertions in productive TCRs than the roughly 670-donor mean. In a later analysis, the rate of TCR association differed among HLA loci, with DRB1 alleles having the most associated TCRs and HLA-C alleles having the fewest. Several of the top co-occurrence clusters appeared to be linked to parvovirus B19, influenza, CMV and Epstein-Barr virus, according to a later analysis. The presence/absence analyses assumed that sequencing depth was roughly uniform across donors, and that assumption may not be true. Most TCR sequences were seen in very few donors, while some public TCRs were found in many individuals. In vitro tests confirmed that a few of the cytomegalovirus-associated TCR beta chains recognize cytomegalovirus antigens. According to a later analysis, most CMV-associated TCR beta chains appeared to be HLA-restricted, and the HLA associations seemed to be driven largely by CMV exposure.

With respect to this clone: Its antigen specificity is not known.

The cohort consisted of hundreds of healthy bone marrow donors. At the time of sampling, every cohort member was nominally healthy, though immune exposures that went unrecorded were likely present. The donor was CMV seronegative and was included in the group of 352 seronegative cohort members. A peripheral blood sample was provided by each donor, and peripheral blood mononuclear cells were used for TCR beta sequencing. Genomic DNA was extracted from the blood cell samples with the Qiagen DNeasy Blood Extraction Kit. The protocol used for the library was the immunoSEQ multiplex PCR assay. The multiplex PCR relied on a mix of 60 forward primers for TCR Vbeta segments and 13 reverse primers for TCR Jbeta segments. The CDR3 region of rearranged TCR beta genes was amplified from genomic DNA with a multiplex PCR assay. On the Illumina HiSeq System, the amplified TCR beta libraries were sequenced as 87-base-pair reads. The authors processed their data as follows. In a later analysis, some 80 million unique TCR beta chains were counted across the 650 to 700 repertoires, and some 10 million of these chains were shared by at least two donors. To remove PCR and sequencing errors, raw reads were error-corrected and collapsed into unique sequences using a nearest-neighbor algorithm that merged closely related sequences. Alignment of CDR3 sequences to IMGT reference sequences was used to assign V, D and J gene segments. For a sequence to be retained, a match of at least six nucleotides was required to both a V gene segment and a J gene segment. Rearrangements were classified as productive when the CDR3 lacked stop codons and remained in frame with V and J, and all other rearrangements were classified as non-productive. Following IMGT convention, CDR3 was defined as the stretch from the second conserved V-encoded cysteine to the conserved J-encoded phenylalanine. The earlier analysis of 587 of the donors excluded sequences that lacked an unambiguous match to a single V gene segment. An earlier analysis of several hundred of the donors called V segments functional above 56.7% productive rearrangements and segregating when the between-donor standard deviation exceeded 5%. A statistical classification framework was built to diagnose cytomegalovirus status from the catalog of TCR beta chain sequences. V and J gene assignment, in a later analysis, came from comparing TCR nucleotide sequences with IMGT/GENE-DB human TR gene sequences. In a later analysis, CDR3 sequences and most-parsimonious VDJ recombination scenarios were assigned using the TCRdist pipeline. In a later analysis, every TCR beta chain was defined by the combination of its CDR3 amino acid sequence and its V-gene family, and reads without a unique V-gene family were dropped. To address suspected cross-contamination and a sequencing artifact, a later analysis removed a few hundred highly shared, low-generation-probability nucleotide sequences. In a later analysis, a clonal expansion index for each public chain was calculated from normalized within-repertoire ranks of inferred template counts. A later analysis computed generation probabilities with a VDJ recombination model fitted to out-of-frame rearrangements, and checked the results against IGoR. In a later analysis, TCR-TCR, TCR-HLA and TCR-CMV co-occurrence was scored with hypergeometric tests, and a repertoire-size bias correction was applied to TCR pairs. To estimate false discovery rates, a later analysis permuted the HLA or CMV assignments 20 times. In a later analysis, co-occurring TCRs were grouped with DBSCAN, and TCRdist sequence similarity was added when clustering was performed within HLA-allele-positive subsets. Repertoires with fewer than 30,000 or more than 120,000 public chains were left out of co-occurrence clustering, as were about 5 repertoires with anomalous nucleotide sharing. The source is immuneACCESS, and TCRdb retained only in-frame sequences with V and J called. Part of the clones is not carried over; for the studies checked, unresolved V genes explain less than half of this, and the remainder is unexplained. V and J calls and clone size are copied from that table; D and trimming were computed from the DNA. The table of this sample itemizes about 140,000 clones. The top ten clones comprise roughly 2.6% of the sample.

The germline V gene (reference sequence) provides CDR1 LNHDA and CDR2 SQIVND. From V the trimming removes 0 bases and from J it removes 3 bases, while the gene matches leave 7 bases of the junction unaccounted for. The CDR3, from cysteine to phenylalanine, totals 16 residues. The retained sequence is limited to the CDR3, 48 bases, with the frame set at the first base. The chain couples TRBV19 to TRBJ2-5; TRBD1 aligns with 7 central bases. The sample was PBMCs. The receptor's source is a man aged 40-50 years in good health and CMV-seronegative. The CDR3 protein is CASSIETGTLKETQYF. The nucleotide sequence is given as TGTGCCAGTAGTATAGAGACAGGGACATTAAAAGAGACCCAGTACTTC.